The 21 T cell receptor beta chains below all came from one sample that was sequenced in a study of blood T cell repertoires in COVID-19. Sequencing used immunoSEQ multiplex PCR; TCRdb keeps in-frame clones, though not all of them. Seen here are around 100,000 clones, 70% to 90% observed once, and the top ten hold 2% to 3%. The sample consisted of PBMCs or T cells enriched from blood (not recorded which). These TCRs come from a woman in her 50s who had recovered from COVID-19.

The chain is built from TRBV18 and TRBJ1-1; 9 nucleotides match TRBD1. Unmatched junction bases numbered 0, after V lost 3 bases and J lost 1 base. The germline V gene encodes CDR1 KGHSH and CDR2 LQKENI. The CDR3 covers 14 residues. The CDR3, as DNA: TGTGCCAGCTCACCGGGACAGGGGAACACTGAAGCTTTCTTT. Amino acid sequence: CASSPGQGNTEAFF.

The chain links TRBV28 to TRBJ2-5; 8 bases are shared with TRBD2. Looked up from germline, CDR1 is MDHEN and CDR2 is SYDVKM. The CDR3 spans 14 residues. V was pared by 6 bases and J by 7 bases, with 10 bases of the junction left unmatched. The CDR3 sequence: CASSRGGTSGTQYF. The CDR3 nucleotides are TGTGCCAGCAGCCGCGGGGGGACCTCCGGGACCCAGTACTTC.

The chain is built from TRBV5-1 and TRBJ2-7; a weak D match, TRBD2 (5 bases). The CDR3 has 14 residues. The germline CDR1 and CDR2 sequences are SGHRS and YFSETQ. The ends were cut back, 5 bases at V and 0 bases at J, with 12 bases in the middle. CDR3 residues: CASRVGEGSYEQYF. The CDR3 DNA sequence: TGCGCCAGCAGGGTCGGAGAGGGCTCCTACGAGCAGTACTTC.

The chain carries TRBV18 and TRBJ1-2; D gene unclear. The germline gives CDR1 KGHSH, CDR2 LQKENI. CDR3 length: 12 residues. The V gene lost 5 bases and the J gene lost 7 bases, with 11 bases spanning the gap. The CDR3 loop reads CASSYMSGGYTF. In DNA form, the CDR3 reads TGTGCCAGCTCATATATGTCGGGTGGCTACACCTTC. Complete variable domain (other parts from reference TRBV18 and TRBJ1-2): NAGVMQNPRHLVRRRGQEARLRCSPMKGHSHVYWYRQLPEEGLKFMVYLQKENIIDESGMPKERFSAEFPKEGPSILRIQQVVRGDSAAYFCASSYMSGGYTFGSGTRLTVV.

The J gene is TRBJ2-7, the V gene TRBV6-5; TRBD2 matches 11 bases. The CDR3 has 15 residues. The J segment lost 0 bases and the V segment lost 6 bases, leaving 4 bases of the junction unmatched. CDR1 is MNHEY and CDR2 is SVGAGI in the germline V gene. CDR3: CASRIAGGSSYEQYF. The DNA for the CDR3 is TGTGCCAGCAGGATAGCGGGAGGGAGCTCCTACGAGCAGTACTTC.

This chain joins TRBV11-2 and TRBJ2-3; D gene unclear. The CDR3 is 14 amino acids. Germline assignment: CDR1 SGHAT and CDR2 FQNNGV. Trimming left V 1 base short and J 2 bases short, with 7 bases between. This CDR3 is CASSLVRNTDTQYF. The CDR3 DNA is TGTGCCAGCAGCTTAGTTCGTAACACAGATACGCAGTATTTT. Drawing the rest from reference TRBV11-2 and TRBJ2-3, the complete variable domain is EAGVAQSPRYKIIEKRQSVAFWCNPISGHATLYWYQQILGQGPKLLIQFQNNGVVDDSQLPKDRFSAERLKGVDSTLKIQPAKLEDSAVYLCASSLVRNTDTQYFGPGTRLTVL.

The chain joins TRBV5-1 to TRBJ1-6; no firm D call. Trimming took off 0 bases at V and 5 bases at J, with 12 bases between the two ends. CDR1 and CDR2 from the germline V gene are SGHRS and YFSETQ. This CDR3 is 16 amino acids long. CDR3 in DNA: TGCGCCAGCAGCTTGGCAGTAACAGATAATAATTCACCCCTCCACTTT. It codes for CASSLAVTDNNSPLHF.

The chain couples TRBV4-1 to TRBJ2-7; D might be TRBD1 (5 bases). The V gene lost 4 bases and the J gene lost 1 base, with 14 bases spanning the gap. The CDR3 has 15 residues. CDR1 is MGHRA, CDR2 YSYEKL, per germline. The CDR3 sequence: CASSRTYSASYEQYF. Written as DNA, the CDR3 is TGCGCCAGCAGCCGGACATATTCGGCTTCCTACGAGCAGTACTTC.

The V and J genes are TRBV29-1 and TRBJ2-6, with D maybe TRBD2 (6 bases). In germline, CDR1 is SQVTM, CDR2 ANQGSEA. Trimming cost V 1 base and J 4 bases, with 14 bases left between them. This CDR3 region has 16 residues. As DNA, the CDR3 is TGCAGCGTTGAAGCCTCCACTAGCCCGGGGGCCAACGTCCTGACTTTC. Translating gives CSVEASTSPGANVLTF.

The V gene is TRBV6-1, the J gene TRBJ1-2; 9 bases are a match to TRBD1. After removal of 3 bases from V and 2 bases from J, the junction contained 7 bases not matched to a gene. This CDR3 contains 16 residues. The germline V gene encodes CDR1 MNHNS and CDR2 SASEGT. CDR3 DNA: TGTGCCAGCAGTGATCGGGGACAGGGCCTAAACTATGGCTACACCTTC. It codes for CASSDRGQGLNYGYTF.

This rearrangement joins TRBV28 to TRBJ1-5; the D is unclear. This CDR3 spans 12 amino acids. The ends were cut back, 7 bases at V and 7 bases at J, with 11 bases in the middle. The germline V gene encodes CDR1 MDHEN and CDR2 SYDVKM. Written as DNA, the CDR3 is TGTGCCAGCAACGGTGCGGGCCAGCCCCAGCATTTT. The encoded protein is CASNGAGQPQHF.

This clone was recorded only once. The V call is TRBV7-9, the J call TRBJ2-1, with a tentative D call TRBD2 (5 bases). Between the trimmed V and J ends, which lost 3 bases and 5 bases, there was a span of 11 bases. CDR1 and CDR2 (germline): SEHNR, FQNEAQ (reference sequence). CDR3 length equals 14 residues. The CDR3 is CASSLSASHNEQFF. Here the CDR3 DNA reads TGTGCCAGCAGCTTGTCCGCTAGCCACAATGAGCAGTTCTTC.

The CDR3 sequence: CASRGRDLSSYNEQFF. CDR3 nucleotides: TGTGCCAGCAGGGGGCGGGACCTTTCTTCCTACAATGAGCAGTTCTTC. This sequence joins TRBV28 and TRBJ2-1; perhaps TRBD2 as D (6 bases). The CDR3 length is 16 residues. Trimming shortened V by 6 bases and J by 1 base, and 16 bases separated the two germline ends. Germline values: CDR1 MDHEN, CDR2 SYDVKM.

The rearrangement joins TRBV30 to TRBJ1-3; a weak D match, TRBD1 (6 bases). V lost 2 bases, J lost 0 bases, and 14 bases lay in between. Germline V lookup: CDR1 GTSNPN, CDR2 SVGIG (reference sequence). This CDR3 comprises 16 residues. CDR3 bases: TGTGCCTGGAGTTCAGGGGCAGGAGGCTCTGGAAACACCATATATTTT. The encoded protein is CAWSSGAGGSGNTIYF.

The rearrangement uses TRBV3-1 (or the pseudogene TRBV3-2) and TRBJ1-1; D not certain. The CDR3 extends over 14 amino acids. CDR1 is LGHDT and CDR2 is YNNKEL in the germline V gene (reference sequence). Trimming took off 1 base at V and 0 bases at J, with 6 bases between the two ends. The CDR3 nucleotides are TGTGCCAGCAGCCAAGGGGCGATGAACACTGAAGCTTTCTTT. Translating it yields CASSQGAMNTEAFF.

This clone was detected only once. The CDR3 nucleotides read TGTGCCTCCGGGGAGGGGGGCTCCTATAATTCACCCCTCCACTTT. It specifies CASGEGGSYNSPLHF. The chain combines TRBV9 with TRBJ1-6; possibly TRBD1 for D (6 bases). From germline, CDR1 is SGDLS and CDR2 YYNGEE. Trimming pared 10 bases from V and 0 bases from J, leaving 14 bases between. CDR3 length equals 15 residues. Together with reference TRBV9 and TRBJ1-6, the CDR3 gives the full variable domain: DSGVTQTPKHLITATGQRVTLRCSPRSGDLSVYWYQQSLDQGLQFLIQYYNGEERAKGNILERFSAQQFPDLHSELNLSSLELGDSALYFCASGEGGSYNSPLHFGNGTRLTVT.

The chain links TRBV28 to TRBJ1-3, with D perhaps TRBD1 (5 bases). V was cut by 6 bases and J by 4 bases, with 19 bases left in between. This CDR3 has 16 residues. Germline values: CDR1 MDHEN, CDR2 SYDVKM. The CDR3 nucleotides are TGTGCCAGCAGCCACCAACGGGGGGTTGGAGGAAACACCATATATTTT. It yields the protein CASSHQRGVGGNTIYF.

The rearrangement joins TRBV27 to TRBJ1-5; D gene unclear. The CDR3 has 17 amino acids. The V and J ends lost 5 bases and 3 bases respectively, with 20 bases between them. The V gene's germline CDR1 is MNHEY and CDR2 SMNVEV (reference sequence). CDR3 in amino acids: CASSPDRHKHPNQPQHF. DNA of the CDR3: TGTGCCAGCAGTCCCGACCGACACAAGCACCCCAATCAGCCCCAGCATTTT.

This rearrangement joins TRBV7-9 to TRBJ2-1, with a weak D call TRBD1 (6 bases). V was clipped by 5 bases and J by 13 bases, with 15 bases between them. CDR1 and CDR2 (germline): SEHNR, FQNEAQ (reference sequence). The CDR3 is made up of 12 amino acids. The CDR3 loop is CASSKDRNVQFF. The DNA of the CDR3 is TGTGCCAGCAGCAAGGACAGAAACGTTCAGTTCTTC.

This chain joins TRBV3-1 (or the pseudogene TRBV3-2) and TRBJ1-1; 7 bases are a match to TRBD1. CDR3 length equals 15 residues. V trimming: 0 bases; J trimming: 6 bases; junction bases outside the gene matches: 7. Germline V gives CDR1 LGHDT, CDR2 YNNKEL (reference sequence). The CDR3 sequence is CASSQDTGVIAEAFF. The DNA for the CDR3 is TGTGCCAGCAGCCAAGATACAGGGGTAATCGCTGAAGCTTTCTTT.

V gene TRBV12-3 or TRBV12-4 combines with J gene TRBJ2-7, with 9 bases identical to TRBD1. This CDR3 contains 13 residues. With V trimmed by 7 bases and J by 6 bases, 7 bases remained unmatched. The chain's CDR3 is CASTLGTGLEQYF. The CDR3 coding sequence is TGTGCCAGCACCCTCGGGACAGGGCTCGAGCAGTACTTC.